The 15 T cell receptor beta chains below come from one sample, sequenced in a study of T cells in Graves' hyperthyroidism and ophthalmopathy. RNA transcripts served as the template for amplifying TCR beta CDR3 regions. First-round RT-PCR targeting the TCR CDR3 was performed with the HTBI primer set. Each CDR3 protein is one row after TCRdb ran MiXCR on the multiplex PCR reads. Here the sample spans 400,000 or so distinct CDR3 sequences, around 13% being singletons. Sequencing used blood. The receptors originated from a woman in her 30s with Graves' ophthalmopathy.

This clonotype was found many times. Here the CDR3 reads CATSDRTSPQETQYF. Written as DNA, the CDR3 is TGTGCCACCAGTGACCGGACCTCCCCGCAAGAGACCCAGTACTTC. This sequence joins TRBV24-1 and TRBJ2-5; D gene unclear. V lost 4 bases to trimming and J lost 2 bases, with 13 bases between them. Germline values: CDR1 KGHDR, CDR2 SFDVKD. The CDR3 is 15 residues long.

This chain joins TRBV7-2 and TRBJ1-2, with 7 positions matching TRBD1. Germline assignment: CDR1 SGHTA and CDR2 FQGNSA. The CDR3 runs to 14 residues. V shed 6 bases, J shed 1 base, and the junction held 5 bases outside the gene matches. DNA for the CDR3: TGTGCCAGCAGGCAAGGGGGCGATAACTATGGCTACACCTTC. This translates into CASRQGGDNYGYTF.

Ten or more counts support this clonotype. This chain links TRBV28 with TRBJ1-2; a weak D match, TRBD1 (5 bases). The CDR3 spans 13 residues. The germline V gene has CDR1 MDHEN and CDR2 SYDVKM. The V end lost 7 bases, the J end lost 8 bases, and 17 bases lay between the germline ends. The CDR3 loop is CASTLRIGDGYTF. The CDR3 DNA reads as TGTGCCAGCACCTTAAGGATAGGGGACGGCTACACCTTC.

The sample holds many counts of this clonotype. The chain is built from TRBV20-1 and TRBJ2-2; TRBD2 matches 9 bases. Germline CDR1 and CDR2: DFQATT and SNEGSKA (reference sequence). The V and J ends lost 6 bases and 7 bases, in that order; junction bases with no gene match: 9. The CDR3 consists of 14 residues. The CDR3 sequence is CSATLAGDVGELFF. The CDR3 bases are TGCAGTGCCACACTAGCGGGTGATGTCGGGGAGCTGTTTTTT.

The table lists this clonotype with many counts. J is TRBJ2-5 and V is TRBV2; D call uncertain. V lost 7 bases to trimming and J lost 5 bases, with 14 bases between them. The CDR3 sequence is 13 residues long. Germline CDR1 and CDR2: SNHLY and FYNNEI. The CDR3 DNA reads as TGTGCCAGCAAGCGATGGGAATCTGAGACCCAGTACTTC. Its protein product is CASKRWESETQYF.

This clonotype has ten or more counts. V usage is TRBV19 and J usage is TRBJ1-5, with 7 bases that match TRBD1. The trim removed 7 bases at V and 6 bases at J, leaving 9 bases unmatched. The germline CDR1 and CDR2 sequences are LNHDA and SQIVND (reference sequence). This CDR3 has 14 residues. In DNA, the CDR3 is TGTGCCAGTACCAGACAGGGTTTGATTCAGCCCCAGCATTTT. Protein: CASTRQGLIQPQHF.

On this clonotype: Being one base from a much bigger clone, this may be a read error. V is TRBV30 and J is TRBJ2-5; D is unresolved. Germline V lookup: CDR1 GTSNPN, CDR2 SVGIG (reference sequence). The CDR3 consists of 15 residues. Trimming left V 3 bases short and J 5 bases short, with 19 bases between. DNA for the CDR3: TGTGCCTGGAGCGCCCCGGCAGGCCTTCTGGAGACCCAGTACTTC. Its translation: CAWSAPAGLLETQYF.

There are many counts of this clonotype. V gene TRBV7-2 combines with J gene TRBJ2-7; TRBD1 agrees at 7 bases. The trim removed 3 bases at V and 2 bases at J, leaving 7 bases unmatched. CDR3 length equals 15 residues. Per germline, CDR1 SGHTA and CDR2 FQGNSA. CDR3 amino acids: CASSFERTGTYEQYF. CDR3 sequence (DNA): TGTGCCAGCAGCTTTGAACGGACAGGAACCTACGAGCAGTACTTC.

At least ten counts were recorded for this clonotype. The V and J genes are TRBV28 and TRBJ2-3; tentatively, D is TRBD1 or TRBD2 (6 bases each). Trimming shortened V by 3 bases and J by 8 bases, and 15 bases separated the two germline ends. Germline loops: CDR1 MDHEN, CDR2 SYDVKM. There are 14 residues in the CDR3. The CDR3 protein is CASSFSPKGGTQYF. Written as DNA, the CDR3 is TGTGCCAGCAGTTTCTCGCCCAAGGGGGGTACGCAGTATTTT.

The chain employs TRBV20-1 and TRBJ2-2, with TRBD2 matching over 12 bases. This CDR3 contains 15 residues. CDR1 and CDR2 (germline): DFQATT, SNEGSKA (reference sequence). V lost 3 bases, J lost 3 bases, and 2 bases stayed unmatched. The CDR3 loop is CSARRTSGDTGELFF. The CDR3, as DNA: TGCAGTGCTAGGAGGACTAGCGGGGACACCGGGGAGCTGTTTTTT.

This clonotype showed up many times. The chain has TRBV28 and TRBJ2-5; TRBD1 might be the D (8 bases). CDR1 is MDHEN and CDR2 is SYDVKM in the germline V gene. The CDR3 extends over 16 amino acids. V dropped 4 bases and J dropped 4 bases, with 19 bases sitting between them. CDR3 DNA: TGTGCCAGCAGTTCAAACGACAGGGGAGGGCTAGAGACCCAGTACTTC. As protein: CASSSNDRGGLETQYF.

This clonotype has a count of ten or more. The rearrangement joins TRBV2 to TRBJ2-7, with D possibly matching TRBD2 (5 bases). Germline V lookup: CDR1 SNHLY, CDR2 FYNNEI. The CDR3 totals 13 residues. V lost 7 bases and J lost 6, with 16 bases in between. CDR3 nucleotide sequence: TGTGCCAGCATCCGTGTAGGCGAGGGCGAGCAGTACTTC. It translates to CASIRVGEGEQYF.

This clonotype was detected ten times or more. The V gene is TRBV6-1, the J gene TRBJ2-7; unclear D gene. This CDR3 spans 14 amino acids. Germline V gene sequence: CDR1 MNHNS, CDR2 SASEGT. The V and J ends lost 5 bases and 0 bases respectively, with 11 bases between them. The DNA of the CDR3 is TGTGCCAGCAGTAAGGCCGCCAGCTCCTACGAGCAGTACTTC. The encoded protein is CASSKAASSYEQYF.

This clonotype was picked up many times. As DNA, the CDR3 is TGCAGTGCTAGAGATCTTGAACAGGGGGCTAATGAGCAGTTCTTC. This codes for CSARDLEQGANEQFF. The genes are TRBV20-1 and TRBJ2-1; 9 bases align to TRBD1. The germline V gene has CDR1 DFQATT and CDR2 SNEGSKA (reference sequence). Trimming took 0 bases from V and 7 from J; bases not matched to a gene: 7. CDR3 length: 15 residues.

This clonotype was detected many times. This sequence joins TRBV11-3 and TRBJ2-3; unclear D gene. The CDR3 covers 11 residues. Germline CDR1 and CDR2: SGHNT and YENEEA. Trimming took 5 bases from V and 3 from J, leaving 3 bases between them. The CDR3 nucleotides read TGTGCCAGCAGCGAAACAGATACGCAGTATTTT. It translates to CASSETDTQYF.